A single sample is the source of the 8 T cell receptor beta chains below, sequenced in a study of cytomegalovirus exposure and HLA in healthy donors. A multiplex PCR was run with 60 Vbeta primers and 13 Jbeta primers. The assay was immunoSEQ multiplex PCR, and TCRdb's table has in-frame clones only and misses some. The sample lists about 120,000 clones, roughly three quarters occurring once. Source material: PBMCs. These receptors all come from a man aged 25 to 40 in good health and CMV-seropositive.

J is TRBJ1-1 and V is TRBV7-9, with D uncertain. V lost 0 bases, J lost 0 bases, and 8 bases lay in between. This CDR3 is built from 15 residues. Germline CDR1 reads SEHNR; CDR2 reads FQNEAQ (reference sequence). CDR3 in amino acids: CASSLALGVNTEAFF. The DNA for the CDR3 is TGTGCCAGCAGCTTAGCGCTCGGGGTGAACACTGAAGCTTTCTTT. Full variable domain (outside the CDR3, taken from reference TRBV7-9 and TRBJ1-1): DTGVSQNPRHKITKRGQNVTFRCDPISEHNRLYWYRQTLGQGPEFLTYFQNEAQLEKSRLLSDRFSAERPKGSFSTLEIQRTEQGDSAMYLCASSLALGVNTEAFFGQGTRLTVV.

This chain links TRBV6-5 with TRBJ2-1; TRBD2 aligns across 14 bases. This CDR3 has 16 residues. J lost 7 bases, V lost 2 bases, and 4 bases had no gene match. Germline-derived CDR1 and CDR2 are MNHEY and SVGAGI. This chain's CDR3 is CASSYDGTSGSNEQFF. In DNA, the CDR3 is TGTGCCAGCAGTTACGACGGGACTAGCGGGAGTAATGAGCAGTTCTTC.

The rearrangement links TRBV9 to TRBJ1-2; 9 nucleotides agree with TRBD1. CDR3 length: 13 residues. The V gene end was trimmed by 3 bases and the J gene end by 11 bases; junction bases not matched to a gene: 8. Per the germline V gene, CDR1 is SGDLS and CDR2 is YYNGEE. DNA of the CDR3: TGTGCCAGCAGCGCCCGGGACAGGGAGGAGTACACCTTC. Residues: CASSARDREEYTF.

As for this clone: One end of the junction is discordant with germline, which a read error may explain. This sample includes further DNA sequences coding for the same CDR3. V usage is TRBV6-6 and J usage is TRBJ2-6; maybe TRBD1 (5 bases). This CDR3 has 15 residues. The V gene's germline CDR1 is MNHNY and CDR2 SVGAGI (reference sequence). The CDR3: CASSYSGTGANGLTF. In nucleotides, the CDR3 is TGTGCCAGCAGTTACTCGGGTACTGGGGCCAACGGCCTGACTTTC.

The chain has TRBV2 and TRBJ2-7, with 8 bases identical to TRBD1. Per the germline V gene, CDR1 is SNHLY and CDR2 is FYNNEI. J gave up 8 bases and V 4 bases, and 10 bases lay outside the gene matches. The CDR3 loop spans 14 amino acids. As DNA, the CDR3 is TGTGCCAGCAGTGCCGGGACAGGCGTCAGGAAGCAGTACTTC. Translated: CASSAGTGVRKQYF.

V and J are TRBV4-2 and TRBJ2-5, with 9 nucleotides matching TRBD2. CDR1 is LGHNA and CDR2 is YNFKEQ in the germline V gene. J gave up 5 bases and V 0 bases, and 16 bases lay outside the gene matches. This CDR3 is built from 19 residues. CDR3 sequence: CASSQEAQRGDPKRETQYF. The CDR3 bases are TGTGCCAGCAGCCAAGAGGCCCAGCGGGGGGACCCTAAGAGGGAGACCCAGTACTTC.

This clone was detected only a few times. The chain recombines TRBV30 with TRBJ2-2, with D maybe TRBD2 (6 bases). CDR1 is GTSNPN and CDR2 is SVGIG in the germline V gene (reference sequence). This CDR3 has 14 residues. The V gene lost 0 bases and the J gene lost 5 bases, with 10 bases spanning the gap. In DNA, the CDR3 is TGTGCCTGGAGTGTGCGGGAAAGGACCGGGGAGCTGTTTTTT. Encoded protein: CAWSVRERTGELFF. Full variable domain (rest looked up from reference TRBV30 and TRBJ2-2): SQTIHQWPATLVQPVGSPLSLECTVEGTSNPNLYWYRQAAGRGLQLLFYSVGIGQISSEVPQNLSASRPQDRQFILSSKKLLLSDSGFYLCAWSVRERTGELFFGEGSRLTVL.

This sequence joins TRBV9 and TRBJ1-2; TRBD1 is a possible D gene (6 bases). CDR1 SGDLS and CDR2 YYNGEE come from the germline V gene. Trimming took 3 bases from V and 6 from J, leaving 6 bases between them. This CDR3 has 11 amino acids. DNA of the CDR3: TGTGCCAGCAGCGCAGGGGATGGCTACACCTTC. Its protein is CASSAGDGYTF. Complete variable domain (other parts from reference TRBV9 and TRBJ1-2): DSGVTQTPKHLITATGQRVTLRCSPRSGDLSVYWYQQSLDQGLQFLIQYYNGEERAKGNILERFSAQQFPDLHSELNLSSLELGDSALYFCASSAGDGYTFGSGTRLTVV.